This T cell receptor (beta chain) was recovered during a study of metastatic and nonmetastatic thyroid tumors. The wider study: For malignant and benign thyroid patients, tumor or nodule tissue and blood were the sources whose repertoires were compared. Study outcomes and limitations: Versus benign nodules, malignant thyroid tumors reportedly had significantly higher TCR beta diversity, in blood and tumor.

In the authors' workflow: It was from CDR3 differences across clinicopathological groups that a distant-metastasis classifier for papillary thyroid cancer was built. TCRdb reprocessed the PCR reads via MiXCR. Here the V and J calls rest on TCRdb's processing, not on the authors' analysis. The sample has some 20,000 clones, about a quarter seen once. Germline V gives CDR1 GTSNPN, CDR2 SVGIG (reference sequence). Losses at the gene ends were 8 bases for V and 4 bases for J; bases not matched to a gene: 9. The CDR3 is 13 residues long. The table lists this clone with a few counts. Its target is unknown. Not a single patient had been given any form of treatment at any point before undergoing thyroid surgery.

The V and J genes are TRBV30 and TRBJ1-2; 8 bases map to TRBD1. The TCR comes from a female donor with papillary thyroid cancer or a benign thyroid nodule (not recorded which). Some clones in this sample may be carry-over from other donors' samples. The sample comprised tumor tissue. The CDR3, as DNA: TGTGCCCAACGGACAGGGCGATTCTATGGCTACACCTTC. Protein sequence: CAQRTGRFYGYTF.